Listed below are T cell receptor beta chains from one sample, sequenced in a study of CD8+CD57+ T cells in acquired aplastic anemia. TCRdb analysed the reads with MiXCR anew, one entry per CDR3 protein. Of about 200,000 distinct CDR3 sequences in the sample, roughly two thirds were seen once. The sequenced sample consisted of sorted CD4+, CD8+, or CD8+CD57+ T cells (not recorded which) from PBMCs. These TCRs come from a human donor with aplastic anemia. CDR3s include the opening cysteine and the closing phenylalanine or tryptophan. The D gene is left open where the match is weak. The size entry is marked missing in some rows and otherwise reads once, few, many or a size class.

j_gene,abundance,d_gene,v_gene,CDR3aa,CDR3nt
TRBJ2-7,once,-,TRBV6-1,CASEGYTYEQYF,TGTGCCAGCGAGGGTTACACATACGAGCAGTACTTC
TRBJ2-7,-,-,TRBV20-1,CSASGNRDTYEQYF,TGCAGTGCTAGTGGGAACAGGGACACCTACGAGCAGTACTTC
TRBJ1-1,-,-,TRBV12-3/TRBV12-4,CASSLGGGIGTEAFF,TGTGCCAGCAGTTTAGGGGGAGGAATCGGCACTGAAGCTTTCTTT
TRBJ2-7,-,-,TRBV7-8,CASSLEAVFSYGQYF,TGTGCCAGCAGCTTAGAGGCTGTGTTCTCCTACGGGCAGTACTTC
TRBJ2-7,-,-,TRBV7-9,CASSKDVGSYEQYF,TGTGCCAGCAGCAAGGACGTGGGTTCCTACGAGCAGTACTTC
TRBJ1-6,-,-,TRBV15,CATSSFRQGLDSPLHF,TGTGCCACCAGCAGTTTTCGGCAGGGCTTAGATTCACCCCTCCACTTT
TRBJ2-7,-,-,TRBV2,CASSSRPYEQYF,TGTGCCAGCAGTTCCAGGCCGTACGAGCAGTACTTC
TRBJ2-7,few,-,TRBV7-2,CASSYKTYEQYF,TGTGCCAGCAGCTATAAGACCTACGAGCAGTACTTC
TRBJ2-3,-,-,TRBV20-1,CSAFDRDTQYF,TGCAGTGCTTTTGACAGGGATACGCAGTATTTT
TRBJ1-2,-,-,TRBV10-3,CAISEFLVGESNYGYTF,TGTGCCATCAGTGAGTTTCTTGTGGGAGAATCTAACTATGGCTACACCTTC
TRBJ2-7,-,TRBD2,TRBV2,CACNLRERGTYEQYF,TGTGCCTGCAACCTCAGGGAGCGGGGGACCTACGAGCAGTACTTC
TRBJ2-1,-,-,TRBV2,CASSVLGDEQFF,TGTGCCAGCAGTGTGCTGGGGGATGAGCAGTTCTTC
TRBJ1-1,-,-,TRBV5-1,CASSLISRGDTEAFF,TGCGCCAGCAGCTTGATATCACGCGGGGACACTGAAGCTTTCTTT
TRBJ1-2,-,-,TRBV7-2,CASSTNFRDRDGYTF,TGTGCCAGCAGCACGAATTTCAGGGACCGCGATGGCTACACCTTC
TRBJ2-1,-,-,TRBV20-1,CSAREPQLRGHYNEQFF,TGCAGTGCTAGAGAGCCGCAACTTAGGGGACACTACAATGAGCAGTTCTTC
TRBJ2-2,once,-,TRBV7-3,CASSSSRYGTGELFF,TGTGCCAGCAGCTCTTCCCGATATGGCACCGGGGAGCTGTTTTTT
TRBJ2-5,-,-,TRBV20-1,CSAPQTGYWETQYF,TGCAGTGCTCCTCAAACAGGGTATTGGGAGACCCAGTACTTC
TRBJ1-2,-,-,TRBV19,CASSTQTGNGYTF,TGTGCCAGTAGTACGCAGACAGGAAACGGCTACACCTTC
TRBJ2-5,-,-,TRBV10-2,CASSEYGQETQYF,TGCGCCAGCAGTGAGTACGGCCAAGAGACCCAGTACTTC
TRBJ2-1,-,TRBD2,TRBV7-3,CASSRGGAYNEQFF,TGTGCCAGCAGCCGGGGGGGGGCATACAATGAGCAGTTCTTC
TRBJ1-4,-,-,TRBV20-1,CAGSSGGGEKLFF,TGCGCCGGGTCTTCCGGGGGCGGGGAAAAACTGTTTTTT
TRBJ2-7,few,-,TRBV2,CASSEATSWMGYEQYF,TGTGCCAGCAGTGAAGCGACCAGCTGGATGGGCTACGAGCAGTACTTC
TRBJ2-2,-,-,TRBV6-6,CASSYGGAGEAGELFF,TGTGCCAGCAGTTACGGCGGGGCAGGGGAAGCCGGGGAGCTGTTTTTT
TRBJ2-3,once,-,TRBV2,CASSEVRLPPADTQYF,TGTGCCAGCAGTGAAGTCCGACTCCCACCCGCAGATACGCAGTATTTT
TRBJ2-7,-,-,TRBV10-2,CASTGTDITYEQYF,TGCGCCAGCACAGGGACGGACATAACCTACGAGCAGTACTTC
TRBJ2-3,-,-,TRBV10-3,CAIRGRTQSTDTQYF,TGTGCCATCAGGGGTAGGACACAGAGCACAGATACGCAGTATTTT
TRBJ2-7,-,-,TRBV9,CASSEGGHEQYF,TGTGCCAGCAGCGAGGGGGGCCACGAGCAGTACTTC
TRBJ1-3,-,-,TRBV9,CASSAQGRGNTIYF,TGTGCCAGCAGCGCCCAGGGGAGGGGAAACACCATATATTTT
TRBJ2-1,few,-,TRBV15,CATSRDPNEQFF,TGTGCCACCAGCAGAGATCCGAATGAGCAGTTCTTC
TRBJ1-6,-,-,TRBV7-9,CASSPTRGSPLHF,TGTGCCAGCAGCCCCACGCGAGGGTCACCCCTCCACTTT
TRBJ2-5,-,-,TRBV25-1,CASSLSTQETQYF,TGTGCCAGCAGTCTGTCTACGCAAGAGACCCAGTACTTC
TRBJ1-1,-,-,TRBV7-2,CASSPSAEAFF,TGTGCCAGCAGTCCCTCCGCTGAAGCTTTCTTT
TRBJ2-7,few,TRBD1,TRBV14,CASSLGQGNFYEQYF,TGTGCCAGCAGCCTTGGACAGGGGAACTTCTACGAGCAGTACTTC
TRBJ2-7,-,-,TRBV20-1,CSARELGEQYF,TGCAGTGCTCGAGAGTTGGGGGAGCAGTACTTC
TRBJ2-7,once,TRBD2,TRBV5-5,CASSPTSGYYEQYF,TGTGCCAGCAGCCCGACTAGCGGGTACTACGAGCAGTACTTC
TRBJ2-1,-,TRBD2,TRBV5-1,CASSLGSGRHNEQFF,TGCGCCAGCAGCTTGGGAAGCGGGAGGCACAATGAGCAGTTCTTC
TRBJ2-7,-,TRBD1,TRBV2,CASSVMTGGTYEQYF,TGTGCCAGCAGTGTGATGACAGGGGGTACCTACGAGCAGTACTTC
TRBJ1-1,-,-,TRBV20-1,CSARDERERNTEAFF,TGCAGTGCTAGAGATGAGAGGGAGAGGAACACTGAAGCTTTCTTT
TRBJ2-7,-,-,TRBV10-3,CAISGFDSSYEQYF,TGTGCCATCAGTGGTTTTGACAGCTCCTACGAGCAGTACTTC
TRBJ2-2,-,-,TRBV15,CATSRDGVKDTGELFF,TGTGCCACCAGCAGAGATGGGGTAAAGGACACCGGGGAGCTGTTTTTT
TRBJ1-5,few,TRBD1,TRBV10-3,CAISGTGGAGQPQHF,TGTGCCATCAGTGGGACAGGGGGCGCGGGTCAGCCCCAGCATTTT
TRBJ2-2,-,TRBD2,TRBV5-8,CASSLPRLAGGNTGELFF,TGTGCCAGCAGCTTGCCCCGACTAGCGGGGGGAAACACCGGGGAGCTGTTTTTT
TRBJ2-3,few,TRBD2,TRBV2,CTVRGLLGPQYF,TGTACCGTAAGGGGACTACTTGGTCCGCAGTATTTT
TRBJ1-1,-,-,TRBV29-1,CSGGRLNTEAFF,TGCAGCGGCGGACGGTTGAACACTGAAGCTTTCTTT
TRBJ2-1,-,-,TRBV20-1,CSASGVVGVYNEQFF,TGCAGTGCCTCAGGCGTAGTTGGGGTCTACAATGAGCAGTTCTTC
TRBJ2-5,-,TRBD2,TRBV20-1,CSASGAQETQYF,TGCAGTGCGAGCGGGGCTCAAGAGACCCAGTACTTC
TRBJ2-7,few,TRBD1,TRBV29-1,CSVDRGYEQYF,TGCAGCGTTGACAGGGGGTACGAGCAGTACTTC
TRBJ2-5,-,-,TRBV13,CASRDNGGEETQYF,TGTGCCAGCAGGGATAACGGCGGCGAAGAGACCCAGTACTTC
TRBJ2-1,-,-,TRBV24-1,CATSEPSRNEQFF,TGTGCCACCAGTGAGCCTAGTAGGAATGAGCAGTTCTTC
TRBJ1-2,few,TRBD1,TRBV15,CATSREDRGGYTF,TGTGCCACCAGCAGGGAAGACAGGGGGGGCTACACCTTC
TRBJ2-7,-,-,TRBV20-1,CSASDATYEQYF,TGCAGTGCTAGTGACGCCACCTACGAGCAGTACTTC
TRBJ1-2,-,TRBD1,TRBV5-6,CASSQADRGTYGYTF,TGTGCCAGCAGCCAAGCGGACAGGGGGACATATGGCTACACCTTC
TRBJ2-4,many,-,TRBV15,CATSRSRAVAKNIQYF,TGTGCCACCAGCAGATCCCGGGCGGTAGCCAAAAACATTCAGTACTTC
TRBJ1-2,-,TRBD1,TRBV7-3,CASSLVGTANGYTF,TGTGCCAGCAGCTTGGTTGGGACAGCCAATGGCTACACCTTC
TRBJ2-7,-,-,TRBV7-2,CASSPLGAGDEQYF,TGTGCCAGCAGCCCGTTGGGGGCAGGCGACGAGCAGTACTTC
TRBJ2-7,-,-,TRBV6-2/TRBV6-3,CAIGRVEHEQYF,TGTGCCATCGGCAGGGTAGAGCACGAGCAGTACTTC
TRBJ1-1,-,-,TRBV5-1,CASSLGTVNMNTEAFF,TGCGCCAGCAGCTTGGGGACAGTTAACATGAACACTGAAGCTTTCTTT
TRBJ1-2,-,-,TRBV20-1,CSARDGGDYGYTF,TGCAGTGCTAGAGATGGAGGGGATTATGGCTACACCTTC
TRBJ2-7,-,TRBD2,TRBV20-1,CSARDPAAGGTYEQYF,TGCAGTGCTAGAGACCCGGCAGCGGGAGGAACCTACGAGCAGTACTTC
TRBJ2-6,-,TRBD1,TRBV7-9,CASSLWTGWTEAF,TGTGCCAGCAGCTTGTGGACAGGGTGGACTGAAGCTTTC